This TCR beta chain was captured by sequencing in a study of CD8 T cells in Susac syndrome. Findings and caveats of the study: That the number of individuals in its TCR sequencing and HLA analysis was relatively small was acknowledged by the study.

TCR beta sequences were obtained from blood CD8+ and CD4+ T cells. Treatment-naive patients with stable or active relapsing-remitting disease served as multiple sclerosis controls. This clonotype was seen once. The antigen is not known. A quantity of about 0.5 to 1 ug RNA underwent reverse transcription using random hexamers. A multiplex approach, immunoSEQ multiplex PCR, amplified TCR beta CDR3 across 54 Vbeta and 13 Jbeta. TCRdb processed the immunoSEQ multiplex PCR reads anew with MiXCR; each CDR3 protein has one entry. The table includes fewer than 250,000 distinct CDR3 sequences, about 93% detected once. V was trimmed by 3 bases and J by 6 bases, leaving 15 bases between them. CDR3 length equals 15 residues. Germline values: CDR1 SGHAT, CDR2 FQNNGV.

The chain combines TRBV11-2 with TRBJ2-1, with a tentative D call TRBD2 (6 bases). The receptor was derived from a human donor with multiple sclerosis. Material: CD8+ T cells from PBMCs. CDR3 protein: CASSFPGGVGNEQFF. In nucleotides, the CDR3 is TGTGCCAGCAGCTTTCCCGGGGGAGTTGGCAATGAGCAGTTCTTC.